This T cell receptor (beta chain) was retrieved from a study of blood T cell repertoires in COVID-19. Study in general: Specimens from acute and convalescent COVID-19 originated in the United States, Italy and Spain. The analysed material was cDNA or gDNA that came from T cells, B-cell-depleted T cells, or PBMCs.

The CDR3 consists of 14 residues. The germline V gene has CDR1 SGHNT and CDR2 YENEEA. Authors' data handling: How many nucleated cells were present was estimated from reference gene primer amplification. Profiling relied on immunoSEQ multiplex PCR, and the TCRdb table lists in-frame clones only, not all of them. That table gives V, J and clone size, and the DNA gave D and trimming. Counted here are around 470,000 clones, nearly 90% occurring once; the ten biggest clones make up around 0.95%. For this clone: The junction departs from the called germline gene at one end, perhaps through a read error.

The origin of this receptor is a man between 18 and 29 years old with COVID-19, enrolled during active disease. Sequencing was done on a sample of peripheral blood. The chain uses TRBV11-3 and TRBJ1-5; TRBD1 matches 9 bases. The CDR3 coding sequence is TGTGCCGGCAGACAGGGGGGCAGCAATCAGCCCCAGCATTTT. Translated: CAGRQGGSNQPQHF.